The clone carrying this T cell receptor beta chain has a handful of counts. Its antigen remains unknown. These data come from a study of T-cell memory formation after mild COVID-19. The authors produced TCR alpha and TCR beta cDNA libraries with sample barcodes and UMIs by 5'RACE using constant-segment primers. Each CDR3 protein is one row after TCRdb ran MiXCR on the 5' RACE reads. The sample has 150,000 or so distinct CDR3 sequences, approximately 10% seen once; the top ten hold 3.8%. With 5 bases clipped from V and 0 bases from J, the junction kept 10 bases outside the gene matches. CDR3 length equals 17 residues. Germline V gives CDR1 SNHLY, CDR2 FYNNEI. Study results and caveats: There was a balanced CD4/CD8 profile in clones contracting day 15 to 85, and later expanders leaned CD4+.

Sequencing was carried out using PBMCs or a T cell subset sorted from them (not recorded which). The genes are TRBV2 and TRBJ1-5, with TRBD1 matching 7 bases. This receptor was obtained from a man between 18 and 29 years old who had mild COVID-19 (a few samples of this study predate the infection). Cell type and time point are not known. The DNA for the CDR3 is TGTGCCAGCAGTTCTAACAGGGGCGCCTATAGCAATCAGCCCCAGCATTTT. Translating it yields CASSSNRGAYSNQPQHF.